These T cell receptor beta chains were read from a single sample in a study of blood T cell repertoires in COVID-19. Method: immunoSEQ multiplex PCR; TCRdb's copy keeps in-frame clones and lacks some. The table shows about 70,000 clones, with 85% occurring only once. Specimen: peripheral blood. All receptors come from an elderly man with acute or convalescent COVID-19. The CDR3 runs from the conserved cysteine through the conserved F or W. D genes are given only for firm matches. Size values are once, few and many counts, or a class for expanded clones, and some rows have none.

clone_size	j_call	v_call	d_call	cdr3_nt	cdr3_aa
NA	TRBJ2-7	TRBV4-3	TRBD2	TGCGCCAGCAGCCAAGATACCCTAGCGGGAGGGCCCTACGAGCAGTACTTC	CASSQDTLAGGPYEQYF
NA	TRBJ2-5	TRBV3-1/TRBV3-2	NA	TGTGCCAGCAGCCAAGGCGGCTGGGAAGAGACCCAGTACTTC	CASSQGGWEETQYF
NA	TRBJ1-2	TRBV6-5	TRBD1	TGTGCCATCACCCCGACAGGGTTCTATGGCTACACCTTC	CAITPTGFYGYTF
NA	TRBJ2-3	TRBV5-1	TRBD2	TGCGCCAGCAGACTAGCGGCTCGAGGGGATACGCAGTATTTT	CASRLAARGDTQYF
NA	TRBJ1-1	TRBV6-5	NA	TGTGCCAGCAGTTACACTAGTCCGGCGATGAACACTGAAGCTTTCTTT	CASSYTSPAMNTEAFF
NA	TRBJ2-5	TRBV27	NA	TGTGCCAGCAGTTTAACAGGATACTCCCAAGAGACCCAGTACTTC	CASSLTGYSQETQYF
NA	TRBJ1-6	TRBV27	TRBD1	TGTGCCAGCAGTTCACCGGGACAGGGTCGGTCACCCCTCCACTTT	CASSSPGQGRSPLHF
NA	TRBJ1-5	TRBV30	TRBD1	TGTGCCTGGGGACGGGACAGGGGGATCAGGAGCAATCAGCCCCAGCATTTT	CAWGRDRGIRSNQPQHF
few	TRBJ2-3	TRBV2	NA	TGTGCCAGCAGCCCAGGTTGGACAGATACGCAGTATTTT	CASSPGWTDTQYF
NA	TRBJ1-2	TRBV6-1	TRBD1	TGTGCCAGCAGTGAGGGGACAGGGGGAAGGGGCTACACCTTC	CASSEGTGGRGYTF
NA	TRBJ2-7	TRBV3-1/TRBV3-2	NA	TGTGCCAGCAGCCAATACGGACAAACCTACGAGCAGTACTTC	CASSQYGQTYEQYF
NA	TRBJ2-7	TRBV18	NA	TGTGCCAGCTCACCAGGGGCGCCGATTCCCTACGAGCAGTACTTC	CASSPGAPIPYEQYF
NA	TRBJ2-1	TRBV19	NA	TGTGCCAGCAGTAGGACAGACTACAATGAGCAGTTCTTC	CASSRTDYNEQFF
once	TRBJ1-2	TRBV29-1	TRBD1	TGCAGCGTTGGGATTCAGGACAGGAGCGACTATGGCTACACCTTC	CSVGIQDRSDYGYTF
NA	TRBJ1-5	TRBV19	TRBD1	TGTGCCAGTAGGCGCGAATGGGGACAGCTAAATCAGCCCCAGCATTTT	CASRREWGQLNQPQHF
NA	TRBJ1-5	TRBV6-2/TRBV6-3	NA	TGTGCCAGCAGTTACTCGGAGGCACTTAGCAATCAGCCCCAGCATTTT	CASSYSEALSNQPQHF
NA	TRBJ2-4	TRBV5-1	NA	TGCGCCAGCAGCCTTACCGGCACTAGTGAAAACATTCAGTACTTC	CASSLTGTSENIQYF
NA	TRBJ1-1	TRBV6-6	TRBD1	TGTGCCAGCAGTCAACAGGGGGTTGAAGCTTTCTTT	CASSQQGVEAFF
NA	TRBJ2-7	TRBV4-3	NA	TGCGCCAGCAGCCAAGCCCCCCACTACGAGCAGTACTTC	CASSQAPHYEQYF
NA	TRBJ2-6	TRBV24-1	NA	TGTGCCACCAGTGATGCCGGGGGTATCACTGGGGCCAACGTCCTGACTTTC	CATSDAGGITGANVLTF
NA	TRBJ2-1	TRBV5-4	TRBD2	TGTGCCAGCAGCTTGGGTGGGAGGGACTGGAATGAGCAGTTCTTC	CASSLGGRDWNEQFF
NA	TRBJ2-5	TRBV19	TRBD2	TGTGCCAGTAGTTCACTAGCGGGAGCAGCGGAGACCCAGTACTTC	CASSSLAGAAETQYF
NA	TRBJ1-4	TRBV29-1	NA	TGCAGCGCGCGGGGTAACGGTAATGAAAAACTGTTTTTT	CSARGNGNEKLFF
NA	TRBJ2-7	TRBV5-8	TRBD1	TGTGCCAGCAGCATTCCCGGGACAGGCTCCTACGAGCAGTACTTC	CASSIPGTGSYEQYF
NA	TRBJ1-2	TRBV5-4	NA	TGTGCCAGCAGCTTGACAGGCCAAGGTGGCTACACCTTC	CASSLTGQGGYTF
NA	TRBJ1-3	TRBV2	NA	TGTGCCAGCACGGGGATACGGGGAAACACCATATATTTT	CASTGIRGNTIYF
NA	TRBJ1-1	TRBV6-5	NA	TGTGCCAGCAACCCTACTACGCGGGACACTGAAGCTTTCTTT	CASNPTTRDTEAFF
NA	TRBJ1-1	TRBV2	NA	TGTGCCAGCAACGAAGGGGCGTATGGTGAAGCTTTCTTT	CASNEGAYGEAFF
NA	TRBJ1-4	TRBV18	NA	TGTGCCAGCTCACAGTTGGCTGCAACTAATGAAAAACTGTTTTTT	CASSQLAATNEKLFF
NA	TRBJ1-1	TRBV6-5	NA	TGTGCCAGCAGTTACTCGGACTCAGTAATCTCTGAAGCTTTCTTT	CASSYSDSVISEAFF
NA	TRBJ2-3	TRBV7-2	NA	TGTGCCAGCAGCTCAAACTATCACCAGACAGATACGCAGTATTTT	CASSSNYHQTDTQYF
NA	TRBJ2-7	TRBV19	TRBD2	TGTGCCAGTAGTATCCTCGGGACTAGCGGGAGTATCGACAGCGGGTACGAGCAGTACTTC	CASSILGTSGSIDSGYEQYF
NA	TRBJ2-1	TRBV6-2/TRBV6-3	NA	TGTGCCAGCAGTTACCTATACAATGAGCAGTTCTTC	CASSYLYNEQFF
few	TRBJ1-2	TRBV18	TRBD1	TGTGCCAGCTCACCGACAGGGGACGCCTATGGCTACACCTTC	CASSPTGDAYGYTF
NA	TRBJ1-2	TRBV5-4	TRBD1	TGTGCCAGCAGCTATCAGGGGGTCGGGGGTGGCTACACCTTC	CASSYQGVGGGYTF
NA	TRBJ1-4	TRBV28	TRBD1	TGTGCCAGCGCTCCCGCCTTGGGACAGGGTGGGGAAAAACTGTTTTTT	CASAPALGQGGEKLFF
NA	TRBJ1-2	TRBV18	TRBD1	TGTGCCAGCTCACCCCCGTCGGGACAGGTCTATGGCTACACCTTC	CASSPPSGQVYGYTF
NA	TRBJ2-7	TRBV7-2	NA	TGTGCCAGCAGCCCTACCTCCCTCTACGAGCAGTACTTC	CASSPTSLYEQYF
NA	TRBJ2-5	TRBV6-2/TRBV6-3	NA	TGTGCCAGCAGTTACCTCTCACGTCGGGGGAATAAAGGAGAGACCCAGTACTTC	CASSYLSRRGNKGETQYF
NA	TRBJ1-1	TRBV18	TRBD1	TGTGCCAGCTCAGTGGAGGGGGCGGCCCTAGGGAACACTGAAGCTTTCTTT	CASSVEGAALGNTEAFF
NA	TRBJ2-7	TRBV5-4	NA	TGTGCCAGCAGCCAAGAGTACGAGCAGTACTTC	CASSQEYEQYF
NA	TRBJ1-2	TRBV28	TRBD1	TGTGCCAGCAGCACAGACCCGGGACAGACAGCAGCCTACGGCTACACCTTC	CASSTDPGQTAAYGYTF
NA	TRBJ1-2	TRBV18	NA	TGTGCCAGCTCACCCTCAGATTGGGGCGCTTATGGCTACACCTTC	CASSPSDWGAYGYTF
NA	TRBJ1-2	TRBV5-6	NA	TGTGCCAGCAGCCCGTTAGGTGGACAGACGAACTATGGCTACACCTTC	CASSPLGGQTNYGYTF
NA	TRBJ1-1	TRBV4-3	NA	TGCGCCAGCAGCCAAGACTGGGGCAGGGGCGAGAACACTGAAGCTTTCTTT	CASSQDWGRGENTEAFF
NA	TRBJ1-1	TRBV19	TRBD1	TGTGCCAGTAGTATAGATAATACAGGGGCTGTTCCTGAAGCTTTCTTT	CASSIDNTGAVPEAFF
once	TRBJ2-7	TRBV19	TRBD1	TGTGCCAGTAGTATAGTTGCCCTGGGACAGGGGGGCTACGAGCAGTACTTC	CASSIVALGQGGYEQYF
NA	TRBJ2-2	TRBV28	NA	TGTGCCAGCAGTTTACTTTCGGAGGGGAACACCGGGGAGCTGTTTTTT	CASSLLSEGNTGELFF
few	TRBJ2-5	TRBV19	TRBD1	TGTGCCAGTAGTATCCAGGGGGCAGGGGAAGAGACCCAGTACTTC	CASSIQGAGEETQYF
NA	TRBJ1-2	TRBV11-2	NA	TGTGCCAGCAGCTTACCAGGGAAGGGAAGCTACACCTTC	CASSLPGKGSYTF
few	TRBJ1-4	TRBV5-1	NA	TGCGCCAGCAGCACCGGGACACCTGAAGAAAAACTGTTTTTT	CASSTGTPEEKLFF
NA	TRBJ2-1	TRBV11-3	TRBD1	TGTGCCAGCAGCTCTTCCGGGACAGGGGACCGTGAGCAGTTCTTC	CASSSSGTGDREQFF
NA	TRBJ1-2	TRBV9	TRBD1	TGTGCCAGCAGCGTTGACAGGGGGCGCGGAATCCCCTCCTTCTATGGCTACACCTTC	CASSVDRGRGIPSFYGYTF